Each of the 21 T cell receptor beta chains below was sequenced from the same sample in a study of cytomegalovirus exposure and HLA in healthy donors (dated by TCRdb to 2016 to 2017). The library was prepared using the immunoSEQ multiplex PCR assay. A mixture of 60 forward primers for TCR Vbeta segments and 13 reverse primers for TCR Jbeta segments was used in the multiplex PCR. What TCRdb holds here is the immuneACCESS table cut down to in-frame rearrangements. Part of the clones is not present; checked against another copy, under half of the missing clones reflect an unresolved V gene, and the others are unexplained. The sample has under 200,000 clones on record, around 73% of them singletons. The leading ten clones occupy approximately 2.5% of the sample. The sequencing input was PBMCs. These receptors came from a man in his sixties in good health and CMV-seronegative.

The chain recombines TRBV29-1 with TRBJ1-1, with 10 bases that match TRBD1. This CDR3 region has 12 residues. CDR1 and CDR2 (germline): SQVTM, ANQGSEA. Here the CDR3 reads CRADRGRSEAFF. The CDR3 DNA is TGCAGGGCAGACAGGGGGCGATCTGAAGCTTTCTTT.

This clone appeared a few times. The V call is TRBV5-6, the J call TRBJ2-7; perhaps TRBD2 as D (5 bases). With 4 bases removed from V and 3 bases from J, the gap between germline ends came to 11 bases. The CDR3 totals 13 residues. CDR1 and CDR2 from the germline V gene are SGHDT and YYEEEE. CDR3 protein: CASSGGWFYEQYF. Written as DNA, the CDR3 is TGTGCCAGCAGCGGCGGGTGGTTCTACGAGCAGTACTTC.

The genes are TRBV7-2 and TRBJ2-5, with a tentative D call TRBD1 (6 bases). The ends were cut back, 1 base at V and 5 bases at J, with 11 bases in the middle. CDR1 is SGHTA and CDR2 is FQGNSA in the germline V gene. This CDR3 is 14 amino acids long. The CDR3 DNA follows: TGTGCCAGCAGCTTAGTGGGGGCAGGGGAGACCCAGTACTTC. Its protein product is CASSLVGAGETQYF.

J is TRBJ2-1 and V is TRBV9, with 8 nucleotides matching TRBD2. This CDR3 comprises 16 residues. V trimming: 0 bases; J trimming: 7 bases; junction bases outside the gene matches: 9. Germline lookup yields CDR1 SGDLS and CDR2 YYNGEE. This CDR3 is CASSVVGTSSGNEQFF. The CDR3 DNA sequence: TGTGCCAGCAGCGTAGTAGGGACTAGTTCGGGGAATGAGCAGTTCTTC.

The chain links TRBV6-1 to TRBJ2-1; 7 bases match TRBD1. V dropped 4 bases and J dropped 3; count of bases not matched to a gene: 9. CDR3 length: 16 residues. CDR1 and CDR2 (germline): MNHNS, SASEGT. CDR3 protein: CASSGGRDSYYNEQFF. For the CDR3, the DNA is TGTGCCAGCAGTGGTGGCCGGGACAGCTACTACAATGAGCAGTTCTTC.

This clone showed up just once. The V and J genes are TRBV27 and TRBJ2-5; 8 nucleotides align to TRBD1. V shed 6 bases and J 1 base; nucleotides not matched to a gene: 7. CDR1 MNHEY and CDR2 SMNVEV come from the germline V gene (reference sequence). The CDR3 contains 15 residues. The CDR3 spells CASRQRDRPQETQYF. For the CDR3, the DNA is TGTGCCAGCAGACAAAGGGACAGGCCCCAAGAGACCCAGTACTTC.

The rearrangement joins TRBV19 to TRBJ2-2, with 10 bases matching TRBD1. The J segment lost 4 bases and the V segment lost 7 bases, leaving 3 bases of the junction unmatched. This CDR3 spans 14 amino acids. Germline CDR1 LNHDA, CDR2 SQIVND (reference sequence). Written as DNA, the CDR3 is TGTGCCAGTATAAGGACAGGGGGCACCGGGGAGCTGTTTTTT. Translating gives CASIRTGGTGELFF.

V is TRBV30 and J is TRBJ1-1; possible D gene TRBD1, 6 bases. Trimming cost V 7 bases and J 2 bases, with 11 bases left between them. In germline, CDR1 is GTSNPN, CDR2 SVGIG (reference sequence). This CDR3 region has 12 residues. The DNA of the CDR3 is TGTGCCTTAGGGGGGGGCAACACTGAAGCTTTCTTT. This sequence encodes CALGGGNTEAFF.

This chain connects TRBV4-1 to TRBJ2-3, with TRBD2 matching over 9 bases. Germline lookup yields CDR1 MGHRA and CDR2 YSYEKL. Germline trimming cut 0 bases from V and 4 bases from J; bases unmatched to any gene: 8. This CDR3 contains 17 residues. The CDR3 DNA follows: TGCGCCAGCAGCCAAGATGCGGCGGGGGGGGGCGCAGATACGCAGTATTTT. Its protein product is CASSQDAAGGGADTQYF.

V usage is TRBV6-6 and J usage is TRBJ1-1; 8 positions match TRBD1. V was pared by 0 bases and J by 1 base, with 1 base of the junction left unmatched. The CDR3 sequence is 15 residues long. The V gene's germline CDR1 is MNHNY and CDR2 SVGAGI (reference sequence). The CDR3 loop is CASSYSGTGNTEAFF. The CDR3 DNA reads as TGTGCCAGCAGTTACTCAGGGACAGGGAACACTGAAGCTTTCTTT.

The chain uses TRBV27 and TRBJ1-2, with D perhaps TRBD1 (6 bases). The CDR3 sequence is 13 residues long. From germline, CDR1 is MNHEY and CDR2 SMNVEV (reference sequence). Here the CDR3 DNA reads TGTGCTACCAACCAACAGGGTCAGGGTGGCTACACCTTC. It is translated as CATNQQGQGGYTF.

This sequence joins TRBV11-2 and TRBJ2-1; D perhaps matches TRBD1 (7 bases). Germline V gene sequence: CDR1 SGHAT, CDR2 FQNNGV. V was pared by 1 base and J by 3 bases, with 13 bases between. The CDR3 totals 16 residues. The CDR3 DNA reads TGTGCCAGCAGCTTAGCGTCAGGGGGGCTCTACAATGAGCAGTTCTTC. Translation gives CASSLASGGLYNEQFF.

The chain uses TRBV4-1 and TRBJ1-4; no reliable D call. With 0 bases removed from V and 4 bases from J, the gap between germline ends came to 12 bases. CDR3 length: 16 residues. Per the germline V gene, CDR1 is MGHRA and CDR2 is YSYEKL. CDR3 DNA: TGCGCCAGCAGCCAAGACAGTGTGGTCCTTAATGAAAAACTGTTTTTT. Translation gives CASSQDSVVLNEKLFF.

This clone has just one count. The J gene is TRBJ2-6, the V gene TRBV19; D is perhaps TRBD1 (5 bases). This CDR3 comprises 15 residues. The germline V and J ends were trimmed by 2 bases and 4 bases, with 9 bases remaining between them. Germline CDR1 is LNHDA and CDR2 is SQIVND (reference sequence). The CDR3 here is CASSIQGAGANVLTF. DNA for the CDR3: TGTGCCAGTAGTATACAGGGTGCCGGGGCCAACGTCCTGACTTTC.

This chain joins TRBV9 and TRBJ1-4; D gene ambiguous. This CDR3 comprises 17 residues. CDR1 and CDR2 (germline): SGDLS, YYNGEE. The V end was cut by 4 bases, the J end by 0 bases, with 16 bases between. CDR3 amino acids: CASSLAVFSATNEKLFF. The CDR3 DNA reads TGTGCCAGCAGCCTCGCCGTGTTCAGTGCAACTAATGAAAAACTGTTTTTT.

The chain joins TRBV19 to TRBJ1-1, with 9 positions matching TRBD1. CDR3 length: 15 amino acids. The germline CDR1 and CDR2 sequences are LNHDA and SQIVND (reference sequence). V lost 6 bases to trimming and J lost 4 bases; unmatched junction nucleotides: 9. The chain's CDR3 is CASRPGDRAGTEAFF. CDR3 sequence (DNA): TGTGCCAGTAGACCCGGGGACAGGGCGGGCACTGAAGCTTTCTTT.

J is TRBJ1-1 and V is TRBV29-1, with 7 bases fitting TRBD1. The ends lost 7 bases at V and 10 bases at J; junction bases unmatched: 12. Looked up from germline, CDR1 is SQVTM and CDR2 is ANQGSEA. This CDR3 contains 12 residues. CDR3 sequence: CSDDAQGGGAFF. The CDR3 nucleotides read TGCAGCGACGACGCCCAGGGGGGCGGAGCTTTCTTT.

This chain connects TRBV2 to TRBJ2-7; D remains unclear. The germline V gene has CDR1 SNHLY and CDR2 FYNNEI. Trimming took off 0 bases at V and 4 bases at J, with 7 bases between the two ends. The CDR3 has 13 residues. The DNA for the CDR3 is TGTGCCAGCAGTGAAGCGACTCCGTACGAGCAGTACTTC. The encoded protein is CASSEATPYEQYF.

This clone came up a few times. The rearrangement uses TRBV5-6 and TRBJ2-3; 7 bases agree with TRBD2. The CDR3 spans 15 residues. V was clipped by 2 bases and J by 0 bases; unmatched bases: 3. Germline V gene sequence: CDR1 SGHDT, CDR2 YYEEEE. CDR3 nucleotide sequence: TGTGCCAGCAGCTTACCTAGCGGTAGCACAGATACGCAGTATTTT. Translated: CASSLPSGSTDTQYF. Full variable domain (remainder filled in from reference TRBV5-6 and TRBJ2-3): DAGVTQSPTHLIKTRGQQVTLRCSPKSGHDTVSWYQQALGQGPQFIFQYYEEEERQRGNFPDRFSGHQFPNYSSELNVNALLLGDSALYLCASSLPSGSTDTQYFGPGTRLTVL.

The chain joins TRBV5-1 to TRBJ1-4; no reliable D call. The CDR3 length is 16 residues. With 2 bases removed from V and 7 bases from J, the gap between germline ends came to 18 bases. Germline CDR1 reads SGHRS; CDR2 reads YFSETQ. As DNA, the CDR3 is TGCGCCAGCAGCTTTAACAGTGAGGGCGTCGGTGAAAAACTGTTTTTT. Its translation is CASSFNSEGVGEKLFF.

V and J are TRBV15 and TRBJ2-7, with TRBD1 identical over 8 bases. This CDR3 has 14 amino acids. The germline CDR1 and CDR2 sequences are LNHNV and YYDKDF (reference sequence). After removal of 7 bases from V and 1 base from J, the junction contained 6 bases not matched to a gene. CDR3 in DNA: TGTGCCACCAATCGACAGGGGCCATCCTACGAGCAGTACTTC. Translation gives CATNRQGPSYEQYF.